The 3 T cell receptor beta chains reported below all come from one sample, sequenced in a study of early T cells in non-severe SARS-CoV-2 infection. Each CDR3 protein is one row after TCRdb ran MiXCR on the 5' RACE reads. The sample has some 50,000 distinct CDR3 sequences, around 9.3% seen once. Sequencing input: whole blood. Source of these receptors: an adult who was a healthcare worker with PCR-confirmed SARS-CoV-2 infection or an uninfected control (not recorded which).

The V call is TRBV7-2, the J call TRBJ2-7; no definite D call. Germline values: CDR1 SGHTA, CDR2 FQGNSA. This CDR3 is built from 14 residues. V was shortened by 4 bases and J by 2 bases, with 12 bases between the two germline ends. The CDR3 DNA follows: TGTGCCAGCAGCTCCAGACCACGGACCTACGAGCAGTACTTC. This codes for CASSSRPRTYEQYF.

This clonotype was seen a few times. The DNA for the CDR3 is TGTGCCAGCAGCTTCGGCCCTATCGCTGAAAAACTGTTTTTT. It is translated as CASSFGPIAEKLFF. This sequence joins TRBV9 and TRBJ1-4; D not resolved. The V and J ends lost 4 bases and 7 bases respectively, with 14 bases between them. The CDR3 runs to 14 residues. Germline CDR1 SGDLS, CDR2 YYNGEE. The entire variable domain, with the rest obtained from reference TRBV9 and TRBJ1-4, is as follows: DSGVTQTPKHLITATGQRVTLRCSPRSGDLSVYWYQQSLDQGLQFLIQYYNGEERAKGNILERFSAQQFPDLHSELNLSSLELGDSALYFCASSFGPIAEKLFFGSGTQLSVL.

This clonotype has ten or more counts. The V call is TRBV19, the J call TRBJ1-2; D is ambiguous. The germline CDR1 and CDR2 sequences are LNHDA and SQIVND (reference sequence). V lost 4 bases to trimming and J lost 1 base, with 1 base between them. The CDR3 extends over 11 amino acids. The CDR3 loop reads CASSNNYGYTF. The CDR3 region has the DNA TGTGCCAGTAGTAATAACTATGGCTACACCTTC.